Here is one T cell receptor beta chain with its context. Its target is not known. These data are taken from a study of shared clonotypes between healthy human individuals. Background on the study: Every donor yielded three CD4 naive, three CD4 memory, two CD8 naive and one CD8 memory plate. Study findings and constraints: Unshared clonotypes carried lower generation probabilities than those common to all four donors. An effect of sequencing depth on clonotype sharing among donors was expected.

To make CD8 memory, CD45RO+ cells were put together with CCR7-negative CD45RA+ TemRA cells. Germline lookup yields CDR1 SGHNT and CDR2 YENEEA. The V and J ends lost 3 bases and 4 bases, in that order; junction bases with no gene match: 2. This CDR3 contains 13 residues. Libraries were prepared by immunoSEQ multiplex PCR; TCRdb keeps only in-frame clonotypes and omits some of them. The sample shows roughly 380,000 clones, 96% of them seen only once. The origin of this receptor is a man aged 25 to 40 in good health. The sample taken for sequencing was memory CD8+ T cells sorted from blood. Subset given: CD45RO+ cells pooled with CCR7-negative TemRA cells. The chain couples TRBV11-3 to TRBJ1-1; 7 nucleotides agree with TRBD1. The CDR3 DNA is TGTGCCAGCAGCTTCCGACAGGGCACTGAAGCTTTCTTT. Protein sequence: CASSFRQGTEAFF.